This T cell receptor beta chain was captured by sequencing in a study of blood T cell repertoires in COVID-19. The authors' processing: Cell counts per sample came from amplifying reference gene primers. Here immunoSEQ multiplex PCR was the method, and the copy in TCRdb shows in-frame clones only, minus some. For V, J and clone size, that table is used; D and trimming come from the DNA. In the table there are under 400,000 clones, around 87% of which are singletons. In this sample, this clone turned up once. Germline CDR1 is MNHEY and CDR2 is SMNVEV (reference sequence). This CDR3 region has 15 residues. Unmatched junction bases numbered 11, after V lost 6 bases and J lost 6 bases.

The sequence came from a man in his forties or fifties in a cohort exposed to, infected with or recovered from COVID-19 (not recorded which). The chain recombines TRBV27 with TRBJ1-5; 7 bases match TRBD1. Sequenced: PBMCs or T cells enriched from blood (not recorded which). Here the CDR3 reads CASSLQGERGQPQHF. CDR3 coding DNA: TGTGCCAGCAGCCTTCAGGGGGAACGGGGTCAGCCCCAGCATTTT.